The next 21 T cell receptor beta chains were all read from a single sample in a study of blood T cell repertoires in COVID-19. The assay was immunoSEQ multiplex PCR, and TCRdb's table has in-frame clones only and misses some. The sample comprises some 350,000 clones, more than 75% of which are singletons, and less than 6% rests with the top ten. The sample comprised PBMCs or T cells enriched from blood (not recorded which). These receptors were taken from a woman younger than 45 who had recovered from COVID-19.

The chain recombines TRBV4-1 with TRBJ1-2; 7 nucleotides agree with TRBD1. This CDR3 has 16 amino acids. V trimming: 0 bases; J trimming: 5 bases; junction bases outside the gene matches: 9. Germline loops: CDR1 MGHRA, CDR2 YSYEKL. The CDR3 DNA follows: TGCGCCAGCAGCCAAGAGGACAGGCCCAGGGCGTATGGCTACACCTTC. Its protein is CASSQEDRPRAYGYTF.

The sample holds a few counts of this clone. The V and J genes are TRBV10-3 and TRBJ2-1; the D gene is possibly TRBD2 (5 bases). The CDR3 loop spans 14 amino acids. Germline V gene data show CDR1 as ENHRY and CDR2 as SYGVKD. Trimming took 8 bases from V and 0 from J, leaving 11 bases between them. The CDR3 DNA follows: TGTGCCATCTCGGGGAAAAACTCCTACAATGAGCAGTTCTTC. Its protein product is CAISGKNSYNEQFF.

This clone was detected only once. The genes are TRBV5-6 and TRBJ1-2; 7 nucleotides align to TRBD1. The junction had 6 bases not matched to a gene; V was cut back by 4 bases and J by 6 bases. The CDR3 loop spans 13 amino acids. CDR1 and CDR2 (germline): SGHDT, YYEEEE. DNA for the CDR3: TGTGCCAGCAGCCCAAGACAGGGTGATGGCTACACCTTC. It yields the protein CASSPRQGDGYTF.

CDR3 in DNA: TGTGCCACCGAGGGGAGCGGGGGCTACTCCTACGAGCAGTACTTC. Translation: CATEGSGGYSYEQYF. The chain couples TRBV6-5 to TRBJ2-7; 8 positions match TRBD2. This CDR3 is 15 amino acids long. Germline V gene sequence: CDR1 MNHEY, CDR2 SVGAGI. The J segment lost 0 bases and the V segment lost 10 bases, leaving 11 bases of the junction unmatched.

The chain uses TRBV24-1 and TRBJ1-5, with D possibly matching TRBD1 (5 bases). V gave up 2 bases and J gave up 3 bases, with 16 bases separating them. Germline-derived CDR1 and CDR2 are KGHDR and SFDVKD. The CDR3 sequence is 17 residues long. The CDR3: CATSDSQGSKFNQPQHF. CDR3 in DNA: TGTGCCACCAGTGATTCTCAGGGATCCAAGTTCAATCAGCCCCAGCATTTT.

This clone was picked up one time. V and J are TRBV5-1 and TRBJ1-3; TRBD1 aligns across 8 bases. The germline gives CDR1 SGHRS, CDR2 YFSETQ. The CDR3 has 15 residues. Trimming at V came to 4 bases and at J to 6 bases, leaving 9 bases not matched to a gene. The CDR3 nucleotides read TGCGCCAGCAGCCCGTCAGGGGGCAGGGAAAACACCATATATTTT. Encoded protein: CASSPSGGRENTIYF. The full variable domain, its missing parts supplied by reference TRBV5-1 and TRBJ1-3, is KAGVTQTPRYLIKTRGQQVTLSCSPISGHRSVSWYQQTPGQGLQFLFEYFSETQRNKGNFPGRFSGRQFSNSRSEMNVSTLELGDSALYLCASSPSGGRENTIYFGEGSWLTVV.

This chain uses TRBV5-5 with TRBJ1-1, with no clear D. CDR3 length: 12 amino acids. Per the germline V gene, CDR1 is SGHKS and CDR2 is YYEKEE (reference sequence). V was cut by 3 bases and J by 1 base, with 4 bases left in between. The CDR3 region has the DNA TGTGCCAGCAGCTCCTGGAACACTGAAGCTTTCTTT. This sequence encodes CASSSWNTEAFF.

This rearrangement joins TRBV19 to TRBJ1-1; 7 bases are a match to TRBD1. Germline-derived CDR1 and CDR2 are LNHDA and SQIVND (reference sequence). Trimming removed 1 base from V and 4 bases from J; junction bases left unmatched: 12. There are 17 residues in the CDR3. The CDR3, as DNA: TGTGCCAGTAGTATAGGACCCTCGACGTGGGACAGCACTGAAGCTTTCTTT. Its protein product is CASSIGPSTWDSTEAFF.

The gene calls are TRBV6-2 or TRBV6-3 and TRBJ1-1; D remains ambiguous. This CDR3 comprises 13 residues. Germline V gene lookup returns CDR1 MNHEY and CDR2 SVGEGT. The V and J ends lost 1 base and 7 bases respectively, with 10 bases between them. DNA of the CDR3: TGTGCCAGCAGTTACTATGTTTCCAGTGAAGCTTTCTTT. It codes for CASSYYVSSEAFF.

V is TRBV28 and J is TRBJ2-3, with 13 bases matching TRBD2. CDR3 length: 17 amino acids. The J segment lost 5 bases and the V segment lost 4 bases, leaving 9 bases of the junction unmatched. CDR1 and CDR2 (germline): MDHEN, SYDVKM. The CDR3 DNA is TGTGCCAGCAGTTCCCCGGGACTAGCGGGGTGGGGAGATACGCAGTATTTT. It specifies CASSSPGLAGWGDTQYF. Variable domain in full (rest from reference TRBV28 and TRBJ2-3): DVKVTQSSRYLVKRTGEKVFLECVQDMDHENMFWYRQDPGLGLRLIYFSYDVKMKEKGDIPEGYSVSREKKERFSLILESASTNQTSMYLCASSSPGLAGWGDTQYFGPGTRLTVL.

V usage is TRBV6-1 and J usage is TRBJ1-5; the match to TRBD1 covers 8 bases. The CDR3 covers 18 residues. With 2 bases clipped from V and 8 bases from J, the junction kept 17 bases outside the gene matches. Germline loops: CDR1 MNHNS, CDR2 SASEGT. CDR3: CASSERRFRTGHVEPQHF. CDR3 in DNA: TGTGCCAGCAGTGAACGCAGGTTTAGGACAGGGCATGTAGAGCCCCAGCATTTT.

This chain joins TRBV28 and TRBJ2-2; no clear D gene. V lost 5 bases and J 4 bases, leaving 11 bases between the germline ends. This CDR3 region has 14 residues. Germline CDR1 is MDHEN and CDR2 is SYDVKM. The CDR3, as DNA: TGTGCCAGCAGTAATGGGCAGCTCACCGGGGAGCTGTTTTTT. This translates into CASSNGQLTGELFF.

J is TRBJ1-2 and V is TRBV7-2; TRBD1 aligns across 10 bases. The CDR3 sequence is 14 residues long. J gave up 8 bases and V 5 bases, and 8 bases lay outside the gene matches. CDR1 and CDR2 from the germline V gene are SGHTA and FQGNSA. CDR3 protein: CASSPGQGVRGYTF. The CDR3 region has the DNA TGTGCCAGCAGCCCCGGACAGGGGGTGAGGGGCTACACCTTC.

The chain uses TRBV11-3 and TRBJ1-1, with 7 bases fitting TRBD1. Germline loops: CDR1 SGHNT, CDR2 YENEEA. The CDR3 is made up of 18 amino acids. J was trimmed by 1 base and V by 2 bases; bases with no gene match: 13. This CDR3 reads CASSLLGQVEPKNTEAFF. CDR3 DNA sequence: TGTGCCAGCAGCTTATTAGGACAGGTCGAACCTAAGAACACTGAAGCTTTCTTT. The complete variable domain, with remaining parts taken from reference TRBV11-3 and TRBJ1-1, reads EAGVVQSPRYKIIEKKQPVAFWCNPISGHNTLYWYLQNLGQGPELLIRYENEEAVDDSQLPKDRFSAERLKGVDSTLKIQPAELGDSAVYLCASSLLGQVEPKNTEAFFGQGTRLTVV.

The V call is TRBV11-2, the J call TRBJ1-2; D is ambiguous. Trimming removed 8 bases from V and 8 bases from J, with 12 bases in between. Germline CDR1 SGHAT, CDR2 FQNNGV. The CDR3 runs 11 residues. In DNA, the CDR3 is TGTGCCAGCGGGCCACCTTTGGGCTACACCTTC. Translating it yields CASGPPLGYTF. Full variable domain (outside the CDR3, taken from reference TRBV11-2 and TRBJ1-2): EAGVAQSPRYKIIEKRQSVAFWCNPISGHATLYWYQQILGQGPKLLIQFQNNGVVDDSQLPKDRFSAERLKGVDSTLKIQPAKLEDSAVYLCASGPPLGYTFGSGTRLTVV.

This rearrangement joins TRBV19 to TRBJ1-2, with 9 bases lining up with TRBD1. J was trimmed by 8 bases and V by 9 bases; bases with no gene match: 7. The germline gives CDR1 LNHDA, CDR2 SQIVND (reference sequence). The CDR3 is 12 residues long. The CDR3 DNA follows: TGTGCCAGCGAAAACAGGGGGCAAGGCTACACCTTC. As protein: CASENRGQGYTF.

This chain joins TRBV7-2 and TRBJ2-7, with 10 bases matching TRBD2. The CDR3 has 14 amino acids. V dropped 5 bases and J dropped 4; count of bases not matched to a gene: 5. Germline V gene data show CDR1 as SGHTA and CDR2 as FQGNSA. The CDR3 protein is CASSQRGGTYEQYF. The CDR3 DNA sequence: TGTGCCAGCAGCCAGCGGGGGGGTACATACGAGCAGTACTTC.

This chain uses TRBV14 with TRBJ2-7, with 8 bases fitting TRBD1. Germline assignment: CDR1 SGHDN and CDR2 FVKESK. CDR3 length: 17 amino acids. With V trimmed by 1 base and J by 3 bases, 11 bases remained unmatched. The CDR3 DNA follows: TGTGCCAGCAGCCAAGGTATTACAGGGGGAGGAAGCTACGAGCAGTACTTC. Its protein product is CASSQGITGGGSYEQYF.

To note about this clone: This specimen includes other DNA sequences encoding the same CDR3. The chain couples TRBV20-1 to TRBJ2-5, with unresolved D. Trimming pared 5 bases from V and 4 bases from J, leaving 5 bases between. CDR1 and CDR2 from the germline V gene are DFQATT and SNEGSKA (reference sequence). The CDR3 is made up of 10 amino acids. As DNA, the CDR3 is TGCAGTGCTCCGAGAGAGACCCAGTACTTC. Translation gives CSAPRETQYF.

The V gene is TRBV7-9, the J gene TRBJ2-3; 9 bases line up with TRBD1. The trim removed 5 bases at V and 0 bases at J, leaving 9 bases unmatched. This CDR3 has 17 residues. Per the germline V gene, CDR1 is SEHNR and CDR2 is FQNEAQ (reference sequence). CDR3 bases: TGTGCCAGCAGCCTGACGGACAGGGGAAGGAGCACAGATACGCAGTATTTT. Protein: CASSLTDRGRSTDTQYF.

J is TRBJ2-1 and V is TRBV9; 12 bases are shared with TRBD2. The junction had 3 bases not matched to a gene; V was cut back by 4 bases and J by 10 bases. Germline lookup yields CDR1 SGDLS and CDR2 YYNGEE. The length of the CDR3 is 13 residues. The CDR3 region has the DNA TGTGCCAGCAGCCCCGGGACTAGCGGGGAGCAGTTCTTC. It is translated as CASSPGTSGEQFF.